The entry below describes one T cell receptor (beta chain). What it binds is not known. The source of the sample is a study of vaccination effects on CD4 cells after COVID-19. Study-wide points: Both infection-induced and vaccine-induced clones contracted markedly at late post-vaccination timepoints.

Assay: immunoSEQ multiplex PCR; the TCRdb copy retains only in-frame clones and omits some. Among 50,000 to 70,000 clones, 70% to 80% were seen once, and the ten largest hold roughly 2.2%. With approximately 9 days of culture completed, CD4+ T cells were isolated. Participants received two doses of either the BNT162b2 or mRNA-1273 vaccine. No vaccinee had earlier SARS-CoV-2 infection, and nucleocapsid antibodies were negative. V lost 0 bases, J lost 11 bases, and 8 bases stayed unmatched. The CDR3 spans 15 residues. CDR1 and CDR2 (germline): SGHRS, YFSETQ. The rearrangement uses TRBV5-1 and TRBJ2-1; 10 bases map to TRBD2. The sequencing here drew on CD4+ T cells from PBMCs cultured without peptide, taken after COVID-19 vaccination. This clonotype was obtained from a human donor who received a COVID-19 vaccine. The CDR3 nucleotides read TGCGCCAGCAGCTTGGAAGGTAGCGGGGGGTTCAAGCAGTTCTTC. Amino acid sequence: CASSLEGSGGFKQFF.